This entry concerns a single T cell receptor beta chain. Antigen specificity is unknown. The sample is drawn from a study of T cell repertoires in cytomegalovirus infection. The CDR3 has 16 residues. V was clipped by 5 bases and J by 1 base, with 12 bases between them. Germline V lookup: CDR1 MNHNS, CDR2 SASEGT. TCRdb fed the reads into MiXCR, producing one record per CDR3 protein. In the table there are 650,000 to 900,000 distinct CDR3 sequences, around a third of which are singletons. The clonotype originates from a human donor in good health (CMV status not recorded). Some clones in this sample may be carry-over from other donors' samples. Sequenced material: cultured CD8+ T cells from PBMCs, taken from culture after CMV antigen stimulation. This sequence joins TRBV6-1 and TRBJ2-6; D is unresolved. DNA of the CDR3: TGTGCCAGCAGTTTTTCCACTTTGTCTGGGGCCAACGTCCTGACTTTC. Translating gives CASSFSTLSGANVLTF.